A few counts support the clone carrying this T cell receptor beta chain. The authors ran a second PCR of roughly 6 to 11 cycles using a sample-barcoded 5' primer and a J-beta primer mix. Template switching added a 12-random-nucleotide identifier to every cDNA molecule. Each CDR3 protein is one row after TCRdb ran MiXCR on the 5' RACE reads. The table lists 730,000 or so distinct CDR3 sequences, roughly 41% of them singletons. The data were taken from a study of blood T cells in healthy people across ages. V shed 5 bases and J shed 1 base, with 17 bases lying between them. The CDR3 has 17 amino acids. Germline loops: CDR1 PRHDT, CDR2 FYEKMQ (reference sequence).

The sample comprised blood. The chain has TRBV13 and TRBJ2-2; D may be TRBD1 (6 bases). The receptor's source is a man at least 80 years old in good health. CDR3 sequence: CASSPPARDKNTGELFF. The CDR3 coding sequence is TGTGCCAGCAGCCCGCCCGCCCGGGACAAGAACACCGGGGAGCTGTTTTTT.